These 18 T cell receptor beta chains were sequenced from one sample in a study of beta chain features in type 1 diabetes. Whole-study results and caveats: Moderate yet significant TCRB CDR3 shortening was seen in Type 1 diabetes patients in all four CD4+ subsets.

Expressed TCRB transcripts were sequenced because the entire RNA isolate underwent reverse transcription. Assay used: immunoSEQ multiplex PCR; TCRdb lists only in-frame clones, some missing. The table has 200,000 to 250,000 clones, approximately 15% seen once. Their recognized antigens are unknown. The sequenced sample consisted of naive CD4+ T cells from blood. Receptor source: a man between 25 and 39 years old with type 1 diabetes.

This clone was seen a few times. The chain employs TRBV5-4 and TRBJ2-5, with 12 bases matching TRBD1. The germline gives CDR1 SGHNT, CDR2 YYREEE (reference sequence). This CDR3 spans 16 amino acids. V shed 0 bases, J shed 6 bases, and the junction held 6 bases outside the gene matches. The CDR3 bases are TGTGCCAGCAGCTTGGGGGGGACAGGGGGCGGAAAGACCCAGTACTTC. Protein product: CASSLGGTGGGKTQYF.

The gene calls are TRBV4-2 and TRBJ2-1; D might be TRBD2 (5 bases). The CDR3 totals 18 residues. The germline V and J ends were trimmed by 0 bases and 4 bases, with 19 bases remaining between them. Per the germline V gene, CDR1 is LGHNA and CDR2 is YNFKEQ. Written as DNA, the CDR3 is TGTGCCAGCAGCCAAGATTATTCAGCGGCCACCGGTTACAATGAGCAGTTCTTC. Translation gives CASSQDYSAATGYNEQFF.

In its sample, this clone was seen a few times. The chain links TRBV27 to TRBJ1-1; D ambiguous. There are 13 residues in the CDR3. Germline assignment: CDR1 MNHEY and CDR2 SMNVEV (reference sequence). The V and J ends lost 3 bases and 4 bases respectively, with 9 bases between them. CDR3: CASSLNEGTEAFF. DNA for the CDR3: TGTGCCAGCAGTTTGAATGAGGGCACTGAAGCTTTCTTT.

This clone has a handful of counts. This chain uses TRBV6-5 with TRBJ1-5, with a weak D call TRBD1 (6 bases). CDR1 and CDR2 (germline): MNHEY, SVGAGI. Trimming took off 9 bases at V and 6 bases at J, with 18 bases between the two ends. The CDR3 sequence is 14 residues long. The chain's CDR3 is CASAERGISQPQHF. In nucleotides, the CDR3 is TGTGCCAGTGCCGAAAGGGGGATCAGTCAGCCCCAGCATTTT.

The V gene is TRBV6-1, the J gene TRBJ1-1, with TRBD1 matching 9 bases. Per the germline V gene, CDR1 is MNHNS and CDR2 is SASEGT. The CDR3 is made up of 14 amino acids. Germline trimming cut 6 bases from V and 3 bases from J; bases unmatched to any gene: 5. Written as DNA, the CDR3 is TGTGCCAGCAGCCGGACAGGGGCCGACACTGAAGCTTTCTTT. This translates into CASSRTGADTEAFF.

This clone has more than one count but fewer than ten. The chain employs TRBV15 and TRBJ2-7; possible D gene TRBD2, 5 bases. The V gene's germline CDR1 is LNHNV and CDR2 YYDKDF (reference sequence). This CDR3 has 17 residues. The germline V and J ends were trimmed by 0 bases and 0 bases, with 15 bases remaining between them. The CDR3, as DNA: TGTGCCACCAGCAGAGATCTCACGCCGGGATACTCCTACGAGCAGTACTTC. Its translation is CATSRDLTPGYSYEQYF. The entire variable domain, with the rest obtained from reference TRBV15 and TRBJ2-7, is as follows: DAMVIQNPRYQVTQFGKPVTLSCSQTLNHNVMYWYQQKSSQAPKLLFHYYDKDFNNEADTPDNFQSRRPNTSFCFLDIRSPGLGDTAMYLCATSRDLTPGYSYEQYFGPGTRLTVT.

The chain joins TRBV25-1 to TRBJ1-2; tentative D call: TRBD1 (6 bases). The V and J ends lost 3 bases and 6 bases respectively, with 17 bases between them. In germline, CDR1 is MGHDK, CDR2 SYGVNS. The length of the CDR3 is 15 residues. The CDR3 here is CASSDYGPGVDGYTF. The CDR3 DNA follows: TGTGCCAGCAGTGATTATGGCCCAGGGGTAGATGGCTACACCTTC.

In this sample, this clone turned up a few times. The chain uses TRBV19 and TRBJ2-1, with TRBD1 matching 7 bases. Germline CDR1 LNHDA, CDR2 SQIVND (reference sequence). This CDR3 has 13 amino acids. V dropped 7 bases and J dropped 10; count of bases not matched to a gene: 10. The CDR3 reads CASTDRGLTEQFF. CDR3 DNA: TGTGCCAGTACGGATAGGGGGCTCACCGAGCAGTTCTTC.

This clone was seen more than once but under ten times. The chain combines TRBV2 with TRBJ2-7, with 12 bases identical to TRBD2. V lost 6 bases, J lost 5 bases, and 2 bases stayed unmatched. The germline V gene has CDR1 SNHLY and CDR2 FYNNEI. The CDR3 is made up of 13 amino acids. This CDR3 reads CASRTSGGDEQYF. The CDR3 DNA follows: TGTGCCAGCAGGACTAGCGGGGGCGACGAGCAGTACTTC.

The gene calls are TRBV19 and TRBJ1-5; 7 nucleotides align to TRBD1. The CDR3 consists of 14 residues. V was pared by 1 base and J by 5 bases, with 2 bases of the junction left unmatched. Looked up from germline, CDR1 is LNHDA and CDR2 is SQIVND (reference sequence). DNA for the CDR3: TGTGCCAGTAGTATAGGAGGACAGGATCAGCCCCAGCATTTT. Translating it yields CASSIGGQDQPQHF.

The chain carries TRBV30 and TRBJ1-4; tentative D call: TRBD1 (5 bases). CDR1 is GTSNPN, CDR2 SVGIG, per germline (reference sequence). Trimming removed 2 bases at V and 2 bases at J, with 15 bases between. The CDR3 has 16 amino acids. The CDR3 here is CAWSPWAGGTNEKLFF. Here the CDR3 DNA reads TGTGCCTGGAGTCCTTGGGCCGGGGGGACTAATGAAAAACTGTTTTTT.

The rearrangement links TRBV5-6 to TRBJ2-5, with TRBD2 as a possible D gene (5 bases). The germline CDR1 and CDR2 sequences are SGHDT and YYEEEE. V was clipped by 4 bases and J by 2 bases, with 12 bases between them. The CDR3 consists of 14 residues. CDR3 amino acids: CASSPVGIQETQYF. CDR3 nucleotides: TGTGCCAGCAGCCCTGTCGGGATACAAGAGACCCAGTACTTC.

In nucleotides, the CDR3 is TGTGCCTCGCCCGGGACAGGGGCCTACGAGCAGTACTTC. Protein sequence: CASPGTGAYEQYF. This sequence joins TRBV30 and TRBJ2-7; 10 bases fit TRBD1. Germline V lookup: CDR1 GTSNPN, CDR2 SVGIG (reference sequence). The V and J ends lost 7 bases and 2 bases, in that order; junction bases with no gene match: 5. The CDR3 totals 13 residues.

The genes are TRBV18 and TRBJ2-7; TRBD1 matches at 7 bases. The V gene end was trimmed by 3 bases and the J gene end by 2 bases; junction bases not matched to a gene: 19. The germline V gene has CDR1 KGHSH and CDR2 LQKENI. The CDR3 is 19 residues long. This chain's CDR3 is CASSPPNSIIRDSAYEQYF. In DNA, the CDR3 is TGTGCCAGCTCACCGCCAAACTCGATAATCCGGGACAGTGCCTACGAGCAGTACTTC.

DNA of the CDR3: TGCAGCGTTGCCTACAGGGGCGTTGTTGAAAAACTGTTTTTT. Encoded protein: CSVAYRGVVEKLFF. The V and J genes are TRBV29-1 and TRBJ1-4, with 7 nucleotides matching TRBD1. Germline V gene lookup returns CDR1 SQVTM and CDR2 ANQGSEA. The V and J ends lost 4 bases and 7 bases, in that order; junction bases with no gene match: 9. The CDR3 covers 14 residues.

Details on this clone: Other DNA sequences from this sample encode an identical CDR3 as well. The chain employs TRBV19 and TRBJ2-3; tentatively, D is TRBD1 (6 bases). Between the trimmed V and J ends, which lost 1 base and 2 bases, there was a span of 10 bases. Germline V lookup: CDR1 LNHDA, CDR2 SQIVND (reference sequence). The CDR3 is 15 amino acids. The CDR3 DNA follows: TGTGCCAGTAGTATAGCGACAGGCCCCACAGATACGCAGTATTTT. Translation: CASSIATGPTDTQYF.

V is TRBV30 and J is TRBJ2-5, with TRBD1 as a possible D gene (5 bases). The V gene's germline CDR1 is GTSNPN and CDR2 SVGIG (reference sequence). There are 12 residues in the CDR3. V dropped 1 base and J dropped 4 bases, with 7 bases sitting between them. The CDR3 reads CAWSGGPETQYF. As DNA, the CDR3 is TGTGCCTGGAGTGGGGGCCCAGAGACCCAGTACTTC. Variable domain in full (rest from reference TRBV30 and TRBJ2-5): SQTIHQWPATLVQPVGSPLSLECTVEGTSNPNLYWYRQAAGRGLQLLFYSVGIGQISSEVPQNLSASRPQDRQFILSSKKLLLSDSGFYLCAWSGGPETQYFGPGTRLLVL.

This clone turned up a few times. The chain joins TRBV5-1 to TRBJ2-2; 14 positions agree with TRBD2. CDR1 is SGHRS, CDR2 YFSETQ, per germline. The CDR3 loop spans 22 amino acids. The ends lost 4 bases at V and 4 bases at J; junction bases unmatched: 21. The CDR3 loop reads CASSGGRSTSGGAGVRTGELFF. The CDR3 nucleotides read TGCGCCAGCAGCGGTGGGAGATCGACTAGCGGGGGGGCCGGAGTGCGCACCGGGGAGCTGTTTTTT. The variable domain in full, completed from reference TRBV5-1 and TRBJ2-2, reads KAGVTQTPRYLIKTRGQQVTLSCSPISGHRSVSWYQQTPGQGLQFLFEYFSETQRNKGNFPGRFSGRQFSNSRSEMNVSTLELGDSALYLCASSGGRSTSGGAGVRTGELFFGEGSRLTVL.